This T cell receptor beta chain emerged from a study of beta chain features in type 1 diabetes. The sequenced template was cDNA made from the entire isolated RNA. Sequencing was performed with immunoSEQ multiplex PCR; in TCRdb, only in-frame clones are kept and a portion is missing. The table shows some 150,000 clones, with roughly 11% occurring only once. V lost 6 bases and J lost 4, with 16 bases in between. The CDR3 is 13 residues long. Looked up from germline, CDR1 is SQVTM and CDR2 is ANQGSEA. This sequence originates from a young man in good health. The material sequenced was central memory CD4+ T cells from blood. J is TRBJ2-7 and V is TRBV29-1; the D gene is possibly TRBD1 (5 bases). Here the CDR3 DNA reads TGCAGCGTCCGGTCCCAGGGTTGGTACGAGCAGTACTTC. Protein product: CSVRSQGWYEQYF.